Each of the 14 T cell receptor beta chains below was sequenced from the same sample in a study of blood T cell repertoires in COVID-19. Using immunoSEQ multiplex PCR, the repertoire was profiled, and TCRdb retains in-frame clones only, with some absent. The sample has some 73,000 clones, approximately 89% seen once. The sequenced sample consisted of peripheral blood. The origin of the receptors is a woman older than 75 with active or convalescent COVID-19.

The CDR3 bases are TGTGCCAGCAGTTACCTAGGCAGAGCCTACGAGCAGTACTTC. This codes for CASSYLGRAYEQYF. This sequence joins TRBV6-2 or TRBV6-3 and TRBJ2-7, with D unclear. This CDR3 region has 14 residues. Trimming stripped 2 bases from V and 2 bases from J, with 10 bases between. Germline V CDR1 and CDR2: MNHEY, SVGEGT.

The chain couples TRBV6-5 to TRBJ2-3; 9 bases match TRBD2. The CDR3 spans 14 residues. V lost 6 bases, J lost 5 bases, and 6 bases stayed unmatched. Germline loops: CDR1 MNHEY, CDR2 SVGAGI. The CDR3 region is CASSQSGGRDTQYF. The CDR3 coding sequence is TGTGCCAGCAGCCAAAGCGGGGGGAGAGATACGCAGTATTTT.

CDR3 sequence (DNA): TGCGCCAGCAGCCAAGATCGGGTCTCCGGGGAGCTGTTTTTT. Its translation: CASSQDRVSGELFF. V usage is TRBV4-1 and J usage is TRBJ2-2; no reliable D call. This CDR3 has 14 residues. CDR1 and CDR2 (germline): MGHRA, YSYEKL. V lost 0 bases and J lost 6, with 8 bases in between.

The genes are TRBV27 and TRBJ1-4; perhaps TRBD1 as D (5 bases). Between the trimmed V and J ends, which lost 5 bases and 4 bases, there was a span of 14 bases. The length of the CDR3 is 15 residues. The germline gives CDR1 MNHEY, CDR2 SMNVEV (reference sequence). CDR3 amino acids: CASSPPGGVNEKLFF. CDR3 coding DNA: TGTGCCAGCAGTCCCCCGGGGGGGGTTAATGAAAAACTGTTTTTT.

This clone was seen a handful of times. The CDR3 region is CASSLAGTGAGGLFF. The CDR3 region has the DNA TGCGCCAGCAGCTTAGCCGGGACAGGGGCCGGTGGACTGTTTTTT. The V call is TRBV5-1, the J call TRBJ1-4, with 10 bases that match TRBD1. The trim removed 2 bases at V and 13 bases at J, leaving 11 bases unmatched. In germline, CDR1 is SGHRS, CDR2 YFSETQ. The CDR3 sequence is 15 residues long.

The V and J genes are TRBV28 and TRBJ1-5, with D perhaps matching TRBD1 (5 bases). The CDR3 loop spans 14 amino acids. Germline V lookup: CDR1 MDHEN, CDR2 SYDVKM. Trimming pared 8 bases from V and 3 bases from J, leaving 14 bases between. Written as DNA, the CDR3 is TGTGCCAGCGCAACCTGGGGGGTCAATCAGCCCCAGCATTTT. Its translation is CASATWGVNQPQHF.

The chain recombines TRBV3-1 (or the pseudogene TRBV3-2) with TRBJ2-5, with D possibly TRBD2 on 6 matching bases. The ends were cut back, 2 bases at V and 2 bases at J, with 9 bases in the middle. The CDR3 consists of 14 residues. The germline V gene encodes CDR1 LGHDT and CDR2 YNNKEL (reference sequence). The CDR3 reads CASSQPGTQETQYF. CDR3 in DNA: TGTGCCAGCAGCCAACCCGGGACTCAAGAGACCCAGTACTTC.

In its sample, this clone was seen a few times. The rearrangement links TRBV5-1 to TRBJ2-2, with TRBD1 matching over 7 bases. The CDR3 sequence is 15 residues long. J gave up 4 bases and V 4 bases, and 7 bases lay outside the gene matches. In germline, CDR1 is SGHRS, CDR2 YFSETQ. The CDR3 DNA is TGCGCCAGCAGCCAAGGGGGCGCGTCCACCGGGGAGCTGTTTTTT. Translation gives CASSQGGASTGELFF.

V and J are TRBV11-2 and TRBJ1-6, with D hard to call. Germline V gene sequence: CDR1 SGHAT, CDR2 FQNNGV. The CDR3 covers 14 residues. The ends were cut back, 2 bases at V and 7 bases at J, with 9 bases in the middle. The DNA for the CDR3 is TGTGCCAGCAGCTTACTCGGTTTGAATTCACCCCTCCACTTT. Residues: CASSLLGLNSPLHF.

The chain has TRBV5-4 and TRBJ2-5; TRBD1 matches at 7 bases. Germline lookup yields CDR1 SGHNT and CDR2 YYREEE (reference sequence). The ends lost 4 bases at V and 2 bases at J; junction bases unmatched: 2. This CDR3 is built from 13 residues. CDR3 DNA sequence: TGTGCCAGCAGCAGGGACAGACAAGAGACCCAGTACTTC. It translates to CASSRDRQETQYF.

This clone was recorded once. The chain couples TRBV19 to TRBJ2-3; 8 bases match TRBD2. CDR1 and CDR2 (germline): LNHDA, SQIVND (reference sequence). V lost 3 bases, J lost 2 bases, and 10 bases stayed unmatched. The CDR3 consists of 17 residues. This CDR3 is CASSIQVAGPLTDTQYF. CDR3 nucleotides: TGTGCCAGTAGTATTCAGGTAGCGGGACCTCTCACAGATACGCAGTATTTT.

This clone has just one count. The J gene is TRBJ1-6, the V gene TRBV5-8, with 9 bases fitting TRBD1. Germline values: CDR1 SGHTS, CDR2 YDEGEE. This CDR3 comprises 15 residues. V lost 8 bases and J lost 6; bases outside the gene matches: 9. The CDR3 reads CASRGDRVGNSPLHF. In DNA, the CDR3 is TGTGCCAGTCGAGGGGACAGGGTTGGTAATTCACCCCTCCACTTT.

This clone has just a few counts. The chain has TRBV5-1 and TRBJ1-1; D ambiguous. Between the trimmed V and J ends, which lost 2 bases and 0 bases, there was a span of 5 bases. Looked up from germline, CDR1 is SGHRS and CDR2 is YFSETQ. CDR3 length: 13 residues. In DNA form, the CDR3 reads TGCGCCAGCAGCTTTCAGGTGAACACTGAAGCTTTCTTT. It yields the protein CASSFQVNTEAFF.

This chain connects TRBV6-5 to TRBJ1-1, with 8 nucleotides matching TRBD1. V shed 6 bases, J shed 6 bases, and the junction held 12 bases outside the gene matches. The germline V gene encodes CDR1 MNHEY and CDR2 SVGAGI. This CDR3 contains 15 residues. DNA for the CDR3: TGTGCCAGCAGCCGGACAGGGTACGAGGCAGCTGAAGCTTTCTTT. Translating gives CASSRTGYEAAEAFF.